This T cell receptor (beta chain) was sequenced during a study of shared clonotypes between healthy human individuals. Study results and limitations: The four-donor shared clonotypes exceeded non-shared clonotypes in generation probability, with non-shared ones scoring lower. Rarefaction gave evidence that sorted-subset sequencing remained incomplete despite large depth. A generally larger estimated richness was seen in naive subsets than in memory subsets.

Using immunoSEQ multiplex PCR, the repertoire was profiled, and TCRdb retains in-frame clones only, with some absent. The sample has about 1.5 million clones; 95% to 99% are singletons. Of note for this clone: The target antigen is unknown.

From CD4+ cells came CD45RA+ naive and CD45RA-negative memory subsets. CDR1 and CDR2 (germline): SGHDT, YYEEEE. This CDR3 comprises 14 residues. Trimming took 4 bases from V and 4 from J; bases not matched to a gene: 4. Material: naive CD4+ T cells sorted from blood. Subset indicated: CD45RA+ positively selected. This TCR came from a young man in good health. This chain uses TRBV5-6 with TRBJ2-7; 11 bases match TRBD1. CDR3 in DNA: TGTGCCAGCAGCCCGGACAGGGGGCGGTACGAGCAGTACTTC. Its protein product is CASSPDRGRYEQYF.